The clone carrying this T cell receptor beta chain was observed at least ten times. Its antigen is unknown. The germline gives CDR1 SQVTM, CDR2 ANQGSEA. The ends were cut back, 4 bases at V and 0 bases at J, with 17 bases in the middle. The CDR3 is made up of 16 amino acids. Via MiXCR, TCRdb re-called the reads, giving one row per CDR3 protein. The sample yields 110,000 to 150,000 distinct CDR3 sequences, about 31% seen once. These data come from a study of T cell repertoires in cytomegalovirus infection. Study context: Selected CMV epitopes included recently identified HLA-C-restricted ones as well as well-studied HLA-B-restricted ones. Public signatures in TCR beta pointed to CMV infection and matching HLA type.

V and J are TRBV29-1 and TRBJ2-3, with D possibly matching TRBD2 (7 bases). The specimen comprised CD8+ T cells from cultured PBMCs, sampled from culture after CMV antigen stimulation. The clonotype comes from a human donor in good health (CMV status not recorded). Some clones in this sample may be carry-over from other donors' samples. The CDR3 spells CSVALVGGQSTDTQYF. The CDR3 coding sequence is TGCAGCGTTGCCTTAGTCGGGGGGCAGAGCACAGATACGCAGTATTTT.